This paragraph reports one TCR beta chain. Its target is unknown. Repertoires were generated with immunoSEQ multiplex PCR, while TCRdb's copy carries only in-frame clones and drops some. The repertoire holds a few million clones, with approximately 90% as singletons. The germline V gene has CDR1 MNHNS and CDR2 SASEGT. The CDR3 is made up of 11 amino acids. The germline V and J ends were trimmed by 4 bases and 11 bases, with 11 bases remaining between them. These data come from a study of shared clonotypes between healthy human individuals. Study-wide results and caveats: Rarefaction showed that sequencing of sorted subsets was incomplete (despite large depth).

The V call is TRBV6-1, the J call TRBJ1-1, with D uncertain. Sequenced: naive CD4+ T cells sorted from blood. Sample subset: CD45RA+ positively selected. The TCR sequence derives from a man younger than 35 in good health. This CDR3 reads CASSGASQAFF. In nucleotides, the CDR3 is TGTGCCAGCAGTGGGGCCTCCCAGGCTTTCTTT.